Reported below is one T cell receptor (beta chain). What it recognizes is unknown. PCR was performed using 60 Vbeta and 13 Jbeta primers. TCRdb's copy holds only in-frame clones and misses some; the assay was immunoSEQ multiplex PCR. Its table records tens of thousands of clones. This sample was taken from a study of cytomegalovirus exposure and HLA in healthy donors. The CDR3 sequence is 16 residues long. Germline CDR1 KGHSH, CDR2 LQKENI. Germline trimming cut 3 bases from V and 6 bases from J; bases unmatched to any gene: 10. Regarding the study as a whole: Researchers left out some V segments, among them TRBV6-2 and TRBV6-3, as indistinguishable.

Sequenced input: PBMCs. This TCR was recovered from a female donor in good health and CMV-seropositive. The chain couples TRBV18 to TRBJ2-1, with 8 bases fitting TRBD2. CDR3 DNA sequence: TGTGCCAGCTCACCGTCACAGGGACTAGTTGTCAATGAGCAGTTCTTC. Translated: CASSPSQGLVVNEQFF.